This T cell receptor (beta chain) was retrieved from a study of T cell clones after liver transplantation. Study-wide background: Post-transplant blood was tracked for graft-donor-reactive T cell clones identified in a pre-transplant mixed lymphocyte reaction. Standard immunosuppression, with no induction, continued until 12-24 months after transplant. Blood was drawn pre-transplant, before withdrawal, and after full or failed withdrawal.

The germline V and J ends were trimmed by 4 bases and 4 bases, with 13 bases remaining between them. The germline V gene encodes CDR1 SNHLY and CDR2 FYNNEI. This CDR3 comprises 15 residues. Profiling relied on immunoSEQ multiplex PCR, and the TCRdb table lists in-frame clones only, not all of them. Among 20,000 to 30,000 clones listed, almost 70% were seen once. The sequenced sample was CD4+ T cells from blood, obtained before liver transplant. This TCR came from a human donor who received a liver transplant. V is TRBV2 and J is TRBJ2-2; possibly TRBD2 for D (6 bases). DNA of the CDR3: TGTGCCAGCAGTGGGAGGGGATCGGGCACCGGGGAGCTGTTTTTT. Its translation is CASSGRGSGTGELFF.